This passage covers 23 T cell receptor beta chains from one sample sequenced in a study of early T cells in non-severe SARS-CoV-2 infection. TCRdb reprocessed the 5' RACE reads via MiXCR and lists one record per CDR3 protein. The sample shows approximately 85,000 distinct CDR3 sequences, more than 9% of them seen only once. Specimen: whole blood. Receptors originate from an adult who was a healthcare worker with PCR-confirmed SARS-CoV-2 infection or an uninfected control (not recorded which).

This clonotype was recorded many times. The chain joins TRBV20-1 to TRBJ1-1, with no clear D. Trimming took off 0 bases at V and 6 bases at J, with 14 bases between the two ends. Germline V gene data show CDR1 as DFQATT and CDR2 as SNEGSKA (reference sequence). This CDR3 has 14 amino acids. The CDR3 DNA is TGCAGTGCTAGAGATATGCCCCTGGCCCCTGAAGCTTTCTTT. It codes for CSARDMPLAPEAFF.

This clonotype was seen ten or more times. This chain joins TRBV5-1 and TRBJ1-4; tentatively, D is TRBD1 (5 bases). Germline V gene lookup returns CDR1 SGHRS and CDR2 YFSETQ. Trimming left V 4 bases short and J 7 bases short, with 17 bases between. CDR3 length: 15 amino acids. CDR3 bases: TGCGCCAGCAGCAGAACCGGGGGAATCGGTGAAAAACTGTTTTTT. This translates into CASSRTGGIGEKLFF. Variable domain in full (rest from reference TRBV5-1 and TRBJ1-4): KAGVTQTPRYLIKTRGQQVTLSCSPISGHRSVSWYQQTPGQGLQFLFEYFSETQRNKGNFPGRFSGRQFSNSRSEMNVSTLELGDSALYLCASSRTGGIGEKLFFGSGTQLSVL.

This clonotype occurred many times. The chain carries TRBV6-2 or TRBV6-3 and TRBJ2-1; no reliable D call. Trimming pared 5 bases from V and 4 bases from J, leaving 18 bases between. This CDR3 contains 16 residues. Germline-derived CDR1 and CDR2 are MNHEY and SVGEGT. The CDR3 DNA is TGTGCCAGCAGTCAACGACCCATCCCATCATACAATGAGCAGTTCTTC. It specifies CASSQRPIPSYNEQFF.

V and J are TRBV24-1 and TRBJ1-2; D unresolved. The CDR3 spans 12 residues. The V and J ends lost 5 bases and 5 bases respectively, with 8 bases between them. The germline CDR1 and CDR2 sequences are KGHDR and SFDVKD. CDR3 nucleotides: TGTGCCACCAGTGCCGAAGGGTATGGCTACACCTTC. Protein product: CATSAEGYGYTF.

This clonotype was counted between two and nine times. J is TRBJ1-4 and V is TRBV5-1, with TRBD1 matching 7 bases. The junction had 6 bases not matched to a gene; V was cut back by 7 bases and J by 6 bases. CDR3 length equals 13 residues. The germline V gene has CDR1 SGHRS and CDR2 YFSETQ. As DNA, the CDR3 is TGCGCCAGCTCGAGGGGGCAGGATGAAAAACTGTTTTTT. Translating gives CASSRGQDEKLFF.

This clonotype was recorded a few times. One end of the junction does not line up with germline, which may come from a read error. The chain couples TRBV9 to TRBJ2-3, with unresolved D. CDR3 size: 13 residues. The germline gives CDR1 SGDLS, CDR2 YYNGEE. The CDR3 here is CASSVGMEDTQYF. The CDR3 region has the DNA TGCGCCAGCAGCGTAGGAATGGAGGATACGCAGTATTTT.

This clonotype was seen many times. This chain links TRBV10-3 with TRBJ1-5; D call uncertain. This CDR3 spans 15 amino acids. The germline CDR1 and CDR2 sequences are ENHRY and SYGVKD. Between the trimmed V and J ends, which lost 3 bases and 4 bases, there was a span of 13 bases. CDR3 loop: CAISDPSIRNQPQHF. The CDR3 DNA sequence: TGTGCCATCAGTGATCCTTCAATCAGGAATCAGCCCCAGCATTTT.

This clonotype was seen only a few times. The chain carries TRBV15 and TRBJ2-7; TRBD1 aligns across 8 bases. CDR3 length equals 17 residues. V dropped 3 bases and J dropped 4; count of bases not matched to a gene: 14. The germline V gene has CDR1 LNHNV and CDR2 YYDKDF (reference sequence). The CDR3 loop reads CATSRIIGQGAGYEQYF. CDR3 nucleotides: TGTGCCACCAGCAGGATCATCGGGCAGGGGGCCGGTTACGAGCAGTACTTC.

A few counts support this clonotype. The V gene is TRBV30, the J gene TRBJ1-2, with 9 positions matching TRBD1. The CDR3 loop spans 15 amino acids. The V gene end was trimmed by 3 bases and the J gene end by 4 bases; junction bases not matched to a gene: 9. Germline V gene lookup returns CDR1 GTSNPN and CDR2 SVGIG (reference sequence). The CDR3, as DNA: TGTGCCTGGAGGCGGACCGGACAGGGGCTCTATGGCTACACCTTC. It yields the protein CAWRRTGQGLYGYTF.

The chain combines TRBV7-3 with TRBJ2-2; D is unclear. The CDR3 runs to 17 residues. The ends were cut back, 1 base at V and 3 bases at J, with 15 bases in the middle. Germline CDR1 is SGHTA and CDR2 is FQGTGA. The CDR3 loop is CASSLSREAAYTGELFF. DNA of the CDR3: TGTGCCAGCAGCTTAAGCCGAGAGGCCGCGTACACCGGGGAGCTGTTTTTT. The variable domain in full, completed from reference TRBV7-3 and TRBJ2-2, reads GAGVSQTPSNKVTEKGKYVELRCDPISGHTALYWYRQSLGQGPEFLIYFQGTGAADDSGLPNDRFFAVRPEGSVSTLKIQRTERGDSAVYLCASSLSREAAYTGELFFGEGSRLTVL.

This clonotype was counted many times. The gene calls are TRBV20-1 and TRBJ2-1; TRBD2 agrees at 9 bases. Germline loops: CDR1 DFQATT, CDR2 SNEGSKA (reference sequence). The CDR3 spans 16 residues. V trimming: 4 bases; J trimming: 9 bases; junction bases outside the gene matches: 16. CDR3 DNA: TGCAGTGCTAAGCCTAATAGCGGGAGTGTCTTCAGTGAGCAGTTCTTC. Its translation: CSAKPNSGSVFSEQFF.

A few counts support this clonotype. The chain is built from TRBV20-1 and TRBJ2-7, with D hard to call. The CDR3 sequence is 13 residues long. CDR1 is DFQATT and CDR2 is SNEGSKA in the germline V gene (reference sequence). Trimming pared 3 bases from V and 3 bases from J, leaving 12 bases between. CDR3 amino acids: CSASMLRGYEQYF. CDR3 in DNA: TGCAGTGCTAGTATGTTGCGCGGCTACGAGCAGTACTTC.

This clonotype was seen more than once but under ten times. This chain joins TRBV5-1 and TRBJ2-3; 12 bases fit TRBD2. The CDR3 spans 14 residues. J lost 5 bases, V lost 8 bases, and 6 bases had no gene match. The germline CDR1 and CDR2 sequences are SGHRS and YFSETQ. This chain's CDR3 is CASHRLAGEDTQYF. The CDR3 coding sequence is TGCGCCAGTCACCGACTAGCGGGAGAAGATACGCAGTATTTT.

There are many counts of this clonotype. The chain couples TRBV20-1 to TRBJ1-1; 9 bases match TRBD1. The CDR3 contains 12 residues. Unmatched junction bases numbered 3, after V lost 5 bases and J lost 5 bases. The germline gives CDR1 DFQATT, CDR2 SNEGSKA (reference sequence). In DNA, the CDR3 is TGCAGTGCTCACAGGGGGCGGACTGAAGCTTTCTTT. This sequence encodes CSAHRGRTEAFF.

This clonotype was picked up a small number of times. CDR3 nucleotides: TGTGCCAGCAGCCAGGAGAACAGGTTGTCCGAGCAGTACTTC. Translated: CASSQENRLSEQYF. This chain uses TRBV11-2 with TRBJ2-7, with TRBD1 as a possible D gene (5 bases). The CDR3 totals 14 residues. Trimming removed 5 bases at V and 6 bases at J, with 17 bases between. Germline V gene data show CDR1 as SGHAT and CDR2 as FQNNGV.

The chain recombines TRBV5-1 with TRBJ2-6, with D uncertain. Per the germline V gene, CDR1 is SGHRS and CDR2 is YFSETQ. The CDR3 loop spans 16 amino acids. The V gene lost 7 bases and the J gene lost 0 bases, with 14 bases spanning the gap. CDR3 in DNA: TGCGCCAGCTCCCCCGGCGTATCCTCTGGGGCCAACGTCCTGACTTTC. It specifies CASSPGVSSGANVLTF.

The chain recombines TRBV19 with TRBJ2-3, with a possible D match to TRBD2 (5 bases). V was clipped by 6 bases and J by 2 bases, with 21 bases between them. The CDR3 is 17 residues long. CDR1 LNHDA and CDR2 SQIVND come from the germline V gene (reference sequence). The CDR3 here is CASSTGMVSSYTDTQYF. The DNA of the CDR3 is TGTGCCAGTAGCACGGGGATGGTTAGCAGCTACACAGATACGCAGTATTTT.

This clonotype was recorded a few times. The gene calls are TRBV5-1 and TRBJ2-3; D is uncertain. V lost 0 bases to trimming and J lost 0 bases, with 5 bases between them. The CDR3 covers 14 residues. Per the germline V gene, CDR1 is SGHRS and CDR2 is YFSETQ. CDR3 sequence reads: CASSLVVSTDTQYF. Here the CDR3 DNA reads TGCGCCAGCAGCTTGGTTGTTAGCACAGATACGCAGTATTTT.

CDR3 region: CASRHQALGQYF. CDR3 sequence (DNA): TGTGCCAGCAGGCACCAAGCCTTGGGGCAGTATTTT. V is TRBV6-6 and J is TRBJ2-3; D ambiguous. CDR1 and CDR2 from the germline V gene are MNHNY and SVGAGI (reference sequence). The CDR3 spans 12 residues. Deletions cut 6 bases from V and 11 bases from J, with 15 bases between.

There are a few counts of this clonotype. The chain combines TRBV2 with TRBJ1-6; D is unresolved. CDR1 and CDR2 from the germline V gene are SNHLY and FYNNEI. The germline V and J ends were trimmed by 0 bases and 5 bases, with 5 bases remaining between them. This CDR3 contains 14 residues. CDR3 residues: CASSEARNNSPLHF. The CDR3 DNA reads TGTGCCAGCAGTGAAGCGAGAAATAATTCACCCCTCCACTTT.

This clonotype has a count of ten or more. CDR3 sequence reads: CASSFGGSYEQYF. In nucleotides, the CDR3 is TGTGCCAGCAGCTTTGGAGGGTCATACGAGCAGTACTTC. The chain links TRBV7-2 to TRBJ2-7; D might be TRBD2 (6 bases). The germline V and J ends were trimmed by 3 bases and 4 bases, with 10 bases remaining between them. CDR3 length: 13 residues. The germline gives CDR1 SGHTA, CDR2 FQGNSA.

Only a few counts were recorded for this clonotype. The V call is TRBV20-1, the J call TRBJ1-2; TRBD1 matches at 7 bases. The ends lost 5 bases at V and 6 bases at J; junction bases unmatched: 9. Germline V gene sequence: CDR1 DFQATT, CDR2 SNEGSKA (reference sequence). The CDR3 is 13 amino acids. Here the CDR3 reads CSAPPTGPHGYTF. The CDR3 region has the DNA TGCAGTGCTCCCCCGACAGGGCCCCATGGCTACACCTTC.

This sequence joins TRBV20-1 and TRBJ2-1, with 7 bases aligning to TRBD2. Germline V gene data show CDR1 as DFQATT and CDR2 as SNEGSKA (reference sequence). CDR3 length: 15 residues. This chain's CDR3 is CSHFRASGQYNEQFF. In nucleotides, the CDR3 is TGCAGCCATTTTCGGGCTAGCGGACAATACAATGAGCAGTTCTTC.